These 27 T cell receptor beta chains share one sample of origin, sequenced in a study of T cell responses to AZD1222 COVID-19 vaccine. Libraries were prepared by immunoSEQ multiplex PCR; TCRdb keeps only in-frame clonotypes and omits some of them. Of over 50,000 clones listed, about 87% were seen once; the top ten hold roughly 14%. Sequenced material: peripheral blood, taken on day 0 of AZD1222 vaccination. These receptors were collected from an adult in good health.

The chain combines TRBV4-1 with TRBJ1-5; TRBD1 might be the D (5 bases). The CDR3 runs 13 residues. From germline, CDR1 is MGHRA and CDR2 YSYEKL. With 8 bases removed from V and 5 bases from J, the gap between germline ends came to 13 bases. The DNA for the CDR3 is TGCGCCAGCCAGGCGGGGACGGATCAGCCCCAGCATTTT. It specifies CASQAGTDQPQHF.

V gene TRBV6-5 combines with J gene TRBJ2-5; 14 nucleotides line up with TRBD2. Germline V CDR1 and CDR2: MNHEY, SVGAGI. V lost 5 bases, J lost 5 bases, and 4 bases stayed unmatched. There are 15 residues in the CDR3. The CDR3 DNA is TGTGCCAGCAGTAAGGGACTAGCGGGAGCCGAGACCCAGTACTTC. It specifies CASSKGLAGAETQYF.

This clone was found once. The chain recombines TRBV12-3 or TRBV12-4 with TRBJ1-2; possible D gene TRBD1, 5 bases. The ends were cut back, 7 bases at V and 5 bases at J, with 14 bases in the middle. This CDR3 region has 13 residues. CDR3 in DNA: TGTGCCAGCACCCACGGGGAGGGGTATGGCTACACCTTC. Translation gives CASTHGEGYGYTF.

The chain has TRBV5-4 and TRBJ1-5, with D unresolved. In germline, CDR1 is SGHNT, CDR2 YYREEE (reference sequence). The CDR3 is 13 residues long. Deletions cut 0 bases from V and 8 bases from J, with 9 bases between. The CDR3 nucleotides read TGTGCCAGCAGCTTGGGCGGGAGCGAGCCCCAGCATTTT. Residues: CASSLGGSEPQHF.

The gene calls are TRBV24-1 and TRBJ2-5, with 10 bases lining up with TRBD1. This CDR3 spans 15 amino acids. The germline V gene has CDR1 KGHDR and CDR2 SFDVKD. Trimming took 4 bases from V and 5 from J; bases not matched to a gene: 6. CDR3 residues: CATSDGTGVGETQYF. CDR3 DNA: TGTGCCACCAGTGACGGGACAGGGGTTGGGGAGACCCAGTACTTC.

V is TRBV19 and J is TRBJ2-5, with D uncertain. In germline, CDR1 is LNHDA, CDR2 SQIVND (reference sequence). The CDR3 is made up of 12 amino acids. Trimming left V 5 bases short and J 6 bases short, with 10 bases between. CDR3 in DNA: TGTGCCAGTAGTCAAGTTGGGCAGACCCAGTACTTC. Protein product: CASSQVGQTQYF.

The chain employs TRBV4-3 and TRBJ2-1, with 8 bases fitting TRBD2. Germline CDR1 is LGHNA and CDR2 is YSLEER. V shed 4 bases, J shed 4 bases, and the junction held 6 bases outside the gene matches. This CDR3 is built from 15 residues. The CDR3 here is CASSPSPGGYNEQFF. CDR3 nucleotides: TGCGCCAGCAGCCCCTCCCCGGGGGGGTACAATGAGCAGTTCTTC.

The chain recombines TRBV4-3 with TRBJ1-3; D may be TRBD1 (5 bases). Between the trimmed V and J ends, which lost 4 bases and 7 bases, there was a span of 14 bases. Germline CDR1 LGHNA, CDR2 YSLEER. There are 14 residues in the CDR3. The CDR3 nucleotides are TGCGCCAGCAGCCTAGCAGGGATAGTGAACACCATATATTTT. Its protein is CASSLAGIVNTIYF.

The V call is TRBV2, the J call TRBJ1-3; D is unclear. Germline V gene lookup returns CDR1 SNHLY and CDR2 FYNNEI. Trimming removed 3 bases at V and 4 bases at J, with 13 bases between. This CDR3 is 15 amino acids long. The CDR3 nucleotides read TGTGCCAGCAGTGATCTCTTAGGGCTGGGAAACACCATATATTTT. Translation gives CASSDLLGLGNTIYF.

V gene TRBV19 combines with J gene TRBJ1-1; D possibly corresponds to TRBD1 (6 bases). This CDR3 is built from 15 residues. V lost 4 bases, J lost 2 bases, and 14 bases lay in between. CDR1 is LNHDA, CDR2 SQIVND, per germline (reference sequence). The CDR3 is CASSRPSGANTEAFF. The CDR3 DNA is TGTGCCAGTAGTAGACCCTCAGGGGCCAACACTGAAGCTTTCTTT.

This clone is a singleton in its sample. This chain's CDR3 is CASSYSNRYNEQFF. CDR3 sequence (DNA): TGTGCCAGCAGTTACTCGAATAGATACAATGAGCAGTTCTTC. This chain joins TRBV6-2 or TRBV6-3 and TRBJ2-1, with D unresolved. The V gene's germline CDR1 is MNHEY and CDR2 SVGEGT. The CDR3 has 14 amino acids. Trimming stripped 0 bases from V and 4 bases from J, with 7 bases between.

The chain recombines TRBV13 with TRBJ2-1; tentatively, D is TRBD2 (6 bases). Between the trimmed V and J ends, which lost 10 bases and 4 bases, there was a span of 20 bases. The length of the CDR3 is 15 residues. The germline CDR1 and CDR2 sequences are PRHDT and FYEKMQ (reference sequence). The CDR3 spells CANPPGVAVYNEQFF. The CDR3 nucleotides read TGTGCCAACCCACCCGGGGTAGCGGTTTACAATGAGCAGTTCTTC.

This chain uses TRBV4-2 with TRBJ2-5; TRBD2 matches 8 bases. Germline values: CDR1 LGHNA, CDR2 YNFKEQ. The V segment lost 0 bases and the J segment 3 bases; nucleotides outside the gene matches: 9. CDR3 length: 17 amino acids. In DNA, the CDR3 is TGTGCCAGCAGCCAAGAAGGCAGAGGTAGCGGGAAAGAGACCCAGTACTTC. Translated: CASSQEGRGSGKETQYF.

This clone was seen just once. CDR3 sequence reads: CAIGTSGQETQYF. The DNA of the CDR3 is TGTGCCATAGGGACTAGCGGTCAAGAGACCCAGTACTTC. V is TRBV10-3 and J is TRBJ2-5, with TRBD2 matching over 11 bases. CDR3 length equals 13 residues. Germline values: CDR1 ENHRY, CDR2 SYGVKD. V trimming: 9 bases; J trimming: 2 bases; junction bases outside the gene matches: 2.

The chain recombines TRBV6-2 or TRBV6-3 with TRBJ2-5, with 12 bases fitting TRBD2. Trimming at V came to 5 bases and at J to 5 bases, leaving 15 bases not matched to a gene. Per the germline V gene, CDR1 is MNHEY and CDR2 is SVGEGT. CDR3 size: 18 residues. The CDR3 sequence is CASSPNLQTSGREETQYF. Written as DNA, the CDR3 is TGTGCCAGCAGTCCGAACCTACAGACTAGCGGGAGAGAGGAGACCCAGTACTTC.

This clone was found a few times. The chain uses TRBV7-2 and TRBJ2-7; maybe TRBD1 (5 bases). CDR3 size: 15 residues. V lost 0 bases and J lost 6, with 15 bases in between. The germline CDR1 and CDR2 sequences are SGHTA and FQGNSA. This CDR3 is CASSLAQGVTSEQYF. In DNA, the CDR3 is TGTGCCAGCAGCTTAGCGCAAGGGGTTACTTCCGAGCAGTACTTC.

The chain uses TRBV7-9 and TRBJ2-3; D is undetermined. Looked up from germline, CDR1 is SEHNR and CDR2 is FQNEAQ (reference sequence). This CDR3 spans 14 amino acids. V was cut by 5 bases and J by 15 bases, with 24 bases left in between. This CDR3 reads CASSDLPRAVAGYF. CDR3 DNA sequence: TGTGCCAGCAGCGACCTCCCACGAGCCGTAGCCGGATATTTT. Looking up the rest from reference TRBV7-9 and TRBJ2-3 gives the full variable domain: DTGVSQNPRHKITKRGQNVTFRCDPISEHNRLYWYRQTLGQGPEFLTYFQNEAQLEKSRLLSDRFSAERPKGSFSTLEIQRTEQGDSAMYLCASSDLPRAVAGYFGPGTRLTVL.

The V call is TRBV28, the J call TRBJ2-1; either TRBD1 or TRBD2 may fit D (5 bases each). This CDR3 is built from 13 residues. Trimming shortened V by 3 bases and J by 12 bases, and 15 bases separated the two germline ends. Per germline, CDR1 MDHEN and CDR2 SYDVKM. Written as DNA, the CDR3 is TGTGCCAGCAGTTTCCAGGGAGCAACTGGGCAGTTCTTC. Protein sequence: CASSFQGATGQFF. Variable domain in full (rest from reference TRBV28 and TRBJ2-1): DVKVTQSSRYLVKRTGEKVFLECVQDMDHENMFWYRQDPGLGLRLIYFSYDVKMKEKGDIPEGYSVSREKKERFSLILESASTNQTSMYLCASSFQGATGQFFGPGTRLTVL.

The rearrangement uses TRBV9 and TRBJ2-7, with D perhaps matching TRBD1 or TRBD2 (6 bases each). The CDR3 contains 14 residues. From germline, CDR1 is SGDLS and CDR2 YYNGEE. V shed 3 bases and J shed 3 bases, with 13 bases lying between them. The CDR3 DNA is TGTGCCAGCAGCGCCGGTGGGGGGCTCTACGAGCAGTACTTC. Its protein product is CASSAGGGLYEQYF.

V and J are TRBV2 and TRBJ2-3, with no clear D. Germline lookup yields CDR1 SNHLY and CDR2 FYNNEI. V was clipped by 0 bases and J by 6 bases, with 7 bases between them. CDR3 length: 13 residues. CDR3 loop: CASSEAGRDTQYF. In DNA form, the CDR3 reads TGTGCCAGCAGTGAAGCCGGCAGGGATACGCAGTATTTT.

J is TRBJ2-5 and V is TRBV18; weak D call: TRBD1 (6 bases). Between the trimmed V and J ends, which lost 3 bases and 4 bases, there was a span of 12 bases. CDR1 KGHSH and CDR2 LQKENI come from the germline V gene. The CDR3 sequence is 14 residues long. The CDR3: CASSPGQLPETQYF. The CDR3 DNA follows: TGTGCCAGCTCACCTGGACAGCTTCCAGAGACCCAGTACTTC.

This chain joins TRBV3-1 (or the pseudogene TRBV3-2) and TRBJ2-5; 10 bases are shared with TRBD1. This CDR3 contains 14 residues. V shed 4 bases, J shed 4 bases, and the junction held 3 bases outside the gene matches. Germline V gene lookup returns CDR1 LGHDT and CDR2 YNNKEL (reference sequence). The CDR3 DNA reads TGTGCCAGCAGCCCGGGGACAGGGGCAGAGACCCAGTACTTC. Translating gives CASSPGTGAETQYF.

The V gene is TRBV30, the J gene TRBJ2-3, with 10 bases that match TRBD2. Germline trimming cut 3 bases from V and 1 base from J; bases unmatched to any gene: 4. From germline, CDR1 is GTSNPN and CDR2 SVGIG (reference sequence). The CDR3 is made up of 15 amino acids. The DNA of the CDR3 is TGTGCCTGGAGCCCCAGCGGGAGGGGCACAGATACGCAGTATTTT. This encodes CAWSPSGRGTDTQYF.

The chain uses TRBV19 and TRBJ2-1; 10 positions match TRBD2. The CDR3 consists of 16 residues. Germline CDR1 LNHDA, CDR2 SQIVND (reference sequence). V shed 7 bases and J 4 bases; nucleotides not matched to a gene: 10. The CDR3 spells CASMRTSGGSYNEQFF. The CDR3 DNA reads as TGTGCCAGTATGAGGACTAGCGGAGGGAGTTACAATGAGCAGTTCTTC.

The chain uses TRBV7-9 and TRBJ2-7; possibly TRBD2 for D (6 bases). Germline V gives CDR1 SEHNR, CDR2 FQNEAQ (reference sequence). Trimming took 5 bases from V and 1 from J, leaving 9 bases between them. The CDR3 extends over 13 amino acids. The CDR3 protein is CASSTRESYEQYF. In DNA, the CDR3 is TGTGCCAGCAGCACTCGGGAGTCCTACGAGCAGTACTTC.

The rearrangement uses TRBV4-3 and TRBJ1-5, with 9 bases that match TRBD1. The length of the CDR3 is 18 residues. J lost 6 bases, V lost 0 bases, and 12 bases had no gene match. The V gene's germline CDR1 is LGHNA and CDR2 YSLEER. As DNA, the CDR3 is TGCGCCAGCAGCCAAGAGTTTGAGTTTGGGACAGGGAGTCAGCCCCAGCATTTT. It specifies CASSQEFEFGTGSQPQHF.

This clone was detected a few times. The CDR3 protein is CASSSHIGRLYEAFF. CDR3 bases: TGTGCCAGCAGCTCCCATATAGGCAGGTTATATGAAGCTTTCTTT. The V and J genes are TRBV13 and TRBJ1-1, with unresolved D. With 4 bases removed from V and 7 bases from J, the gap between germline ends came to 19 bases. The CDR3 has 15 amino acids. Germline V gives CDR1 PRHDT, CDR2 FYEKMQ (reference sequence).